This entry is about one TCR beta chain. The sample originates from a study of blood T cell repertoires in COVID-19. Whole-study context: Sources were T cells, B-cell-depleted T cells, or PBMCs; the material itself was cDNA or gDNA.

The ends were cut back, 5 bases at V and 6 bases at J, with 16 bases in the middle. This CDR3 region has 14 residues. Germline CDR1 reads SEHNR; CDR2 reads FQNEAQ (reference sequence). Cohorts were based on clinical histories the participants reported. The authors' processing: For nucleated cells, counts were estimated from reference gene primer amplification. Clones were read by immunoSEQ multiplex PCR, and TCRdb kept only the in-frame ones, dropping some. Clone size and the V and J calls come from that table; the DNA yielded D and trimming. The sample lists approximately 250,000 clones; 85% were seen once.

The sample taken for sequencing was PBMCs or T cells enriched from blood (not recorded which). This receptor was obtained from a woman aged 45-59 years with acute COVID-19. The chain recombines TRBV7-9 with TRBJ1-1, with D possibly TRBD1 on 6 matching bases. The CDR3: CASSPPGQLAEAFF. The CDR3 coding sequence is TGTGCCAGCAGCCCTCCCGGACAGTTGGCTGAAGCTTTCTTT.